Given below is one T cell receptor (beta chain) in context. The antigen is not known. This sample was taken from a study of Ad26.COV2.S vaccination and SARS-CoV-2 variants. Overall study findings and caveats: Reports say spike-specific CD8+ and CD4+ T cell responses covered substantial breadth after vaccination.

Generated by immunoSEQ multiplex PCR, the TCRdb table keeps only in-frame clones and is missing some. The sample consists of hundreds of thousands of clones, 80% to 90% of them appearing once. The CDR3 contains 15 residues. Germline V lookup: CDR1 SGHTA, CDR2 FQGTGA. V dropped 6 bases and J dropped 5; count of bases not matched to a gene: 11. As for treatment: roughly 18 received Ad26.COV2.S at low or high dose, single or two shots; about 5 received placebo; per-sample allocation not given. The samples were gathered on day 63 after the first injection of vaccine or placebo. The receptor comes from a person between 18 and 65 years old who received the Ad26.COV2.S COVID-19 vaccine or a placebo. V usage is TRBV7-3 and J usage is TRBJ2-3; 7 bases match TRBD1. Here the sequenced sample was peripheral blood, taken in a trial of Ad26.COV2.S vaccine versus placebo. The CDR3 reads CASSQRQGRGDTQYF. In DNA, the CDR3 is TGTGCCAGCAGTCAAAGACAGGGTCGGGGAGATACGCAGTATTTT. Full variable domain (remainder filled in from reference TRBV7-3 and TRBJ2-3): GAGVSQTPSNKVTEKGKYVELRCDPISGHTALYWYRQSLGQGPEFLIYFQGTGAADDSGLPNDRFFAVRPEGSVSTLKIQRTERGDSAVYLCASSQRQGRGDTQYFGPGTRLTVL.